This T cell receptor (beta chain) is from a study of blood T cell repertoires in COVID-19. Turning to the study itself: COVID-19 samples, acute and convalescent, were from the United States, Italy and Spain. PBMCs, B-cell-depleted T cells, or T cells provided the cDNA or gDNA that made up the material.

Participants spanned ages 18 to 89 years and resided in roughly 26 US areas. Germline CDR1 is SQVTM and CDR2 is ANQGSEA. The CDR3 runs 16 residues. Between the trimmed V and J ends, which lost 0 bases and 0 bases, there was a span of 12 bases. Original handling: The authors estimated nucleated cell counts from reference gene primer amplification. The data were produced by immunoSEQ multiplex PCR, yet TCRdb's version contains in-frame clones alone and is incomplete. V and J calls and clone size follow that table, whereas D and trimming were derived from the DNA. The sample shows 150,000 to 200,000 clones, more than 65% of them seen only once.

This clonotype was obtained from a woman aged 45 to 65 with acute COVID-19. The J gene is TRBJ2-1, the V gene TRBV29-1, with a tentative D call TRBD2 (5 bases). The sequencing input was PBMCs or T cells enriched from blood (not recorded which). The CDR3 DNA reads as TGCAGCGTTGAAGAAGATCAAGGGAGCTCCTACAATGAGCAGTTCTTC. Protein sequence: CSVEEDQGSSYNEQFF.